Below are 20 T cell receptor beta chains sequenced from a single sample in a study of blood T cell repertoires in COVID-19. Clones were read by immunoSEQ multiplex PCR, and TCRdb kept only the in-frame ones, dropping some. The sample contains 140,000 to 150,000 clones, about 85% of which appear only once. The material sequenced was PBMCs or T cells enriched from blood (not recorded which). The receptors were sampled from a woman aged 40-49 years who had been exposed to COVID-19.

This chain connects TRBV10-1 to TRBJ2-7; 9 bases are a match to TRBD1. CDR1 WNHNN and CDR2 SYGVQD come from the germline V gene (reference sequence). Germline trimming cut 0 bases from V and 3 bases from J; bases unmatched to any gene: 0. CDR3 size: 14 residues. The CDR3 coding sequence is TGCGCCAGCAGTGAGTCGGACAGGGGCTACGAGCAGTACTTC. This translates into CASSESDRGYEQYF.

The gene calls are TRBV19 and TRBJ2-7; no definite D call. The CDR3 totals 14 residues. Per germline, CDR1 LNHDA and CDR2 SQIVND (reference sequence). V lost 5 bases to trimming and J lost 0 bases, with 11 bases between them. CDR3 amino acids: CASSPRLSSYEQYF. The CDR3 region has the DNA TGTGCCAGTAGTCCTCGGTTAAGCTCCTACGAGCAGTACTTC.

The J gene is TRBJ1-6, the V gene TRBV9; D is undetermined. This CDR3 region has 14 residues. Trimming took 2 bases from V and 5 from J, leaving 8 bases between them. CDR1 and CDR2 from the germline V gene are SGDLS and YYNGEE. This CDR3 reads CASSVEQNNSPLHF. The CDR3, as DNA: TGTGCCAGCAGCGTCGAACAGAATAATTCACCCCTCCACTTT. The complete variable domain, with remaining parts taken from reference TRBV9 and TRBJ1-6, reads DSGVTQTPKHLITATGQRVTLRCSPRSGDLSVYWYQQSLDQGLQFLIQYYNGEERAKGNILERFSAQQFPDLHSELNLSSLELGDSALYFCASSVEQNNSPLHFGNGTRLTVT.

The chain employs TRBV28 and TRBJ2-7; weak D call: TRBD2 (6 bases). This CDR3 is built from 13 residues. V lost 3 bases, J lost 0 bases, and 6 bases lay in between. Germline V gene lookup returns CDR1 MDHEN and CDR2 SYDVKM. CDR3 protein: CASSLGGSYEQYF. In nucleotides, the CDR3 is TGTGCCAGCAGTTTGGGGGGCTCCTACGAGCAGTACTTC.

Written as DNA, the CDR3 is TGTGCCAGCAGTGAAAACGGGGGTCGATATGGCTACACCTTC. It codes for CASSENGGRYGYTF. The chain couples TRBV2 to TRBJ1-2; D possibly corresponds to TRBD1 (5 bases). Germline CDR1 is SNHLY and CDR2 is FYNNEI. Deletions cut 2 bases from V and 5 bases from J, with 12 bases between. The length of the CDR3 is 14 residues.

The chain employs TRBV9 and TRBJ2-7; D is undetermined. The CDR3 length is 17 residues. Per the germline V gene, CDR1 is SGDLS and CDR2 is YYNGEE. V lost 3 bases and J lost 0, with 19 bases in between. The CDR3 DNA reads as TGTGCCAGCAGCGGCGCTACCAATGACTTACCCTCCTACGAGCAGTACTTC. This codes for CASSGATNDLPSYEQYF.

CDR3 loop: CASSQRDEDTQYF. The DNA for the CDR3 is TGTGCCAGCAGCCAACGGGATGAGGATACGCAGTATTTT. The chain has TRBV3-1 (or the pseudogene TRBV3-2) and TRBJ2-3; a possible D gene is TRBD2 (5 bases). The length of the CDR3 is 13 residues. V lost 2 bases, J lost 6 bases, and 9 bases lay in between. Germline V gene data show CDR1 as LGHDT and CDR2 as YNNKEL (reference sequence).

This chain uses TRBV6-5 with TRBJ1-5; weak D call: TRBD1 (5 bases). Trimming left V 6 bases short and J 5 bases short, with 14 bases between. In germline, CDR1 is MNHEY, CDR2 SVGAGI. The CDR3 covers 14 residues. The CDR3 sequence is CASSPGWGDQPQHF. The CDR3 nucleotides are TGTGCCAGCAGCCCCGGTTGGGGGGATCAGCCCCAGCATTTT.

The genes are TRBV6-5 and TRBJ2-7; 7 bases map to TRBD1. The CDR3 sequence is 14 residues long. Germline CDR1 MNHEY, CDR2 SVGAGI. Losses at the gene ends were 6 bases for V and 2 bases for J; bases not matched to a gene: 7. The CDR3 sequence is CASSQGQFPYEQYF. DNA of the CDR3: TGTGCCAGCAGCCAGGGACAGTTCCCCTACGAGCAGTACTTC.

The chain recombines TRBV6-5 with TRBJ2-7, with TRBD1 as a possible D gene (6 bases). The CDR3 covers 12 residues. Trimming removed 6 bases from V and 3 bases from J, with 9 bases in between. Germline CDR1 and CDR2: MNHEY and SVGAGI. In DNA, the CDR3 is TGTGCCAGCAGCCCAGGGGTCTACGAGCAGTACTTC. Residues: CASSPGVYEQYF.

This chain joins TRBV5-1 and TRBJ1-5; TRBD1 matches at 7 bases. With 2 bases clipped from V and 4 bases from J, the junction kept 3 bases outside the gene matches. This CDR3 comprises 14 residues. Germline CDR1 SGHRS, CDR2 YFSETQ. CDR3 in DNA: TGCGCCAGCAGCTTAGAGGACAGGAATCAGCCCCAGCATTTT. It codes for CASSLEDRNQPQHF. The entire variable domain, with the rest obtained from reference TRBV5-1 and TRBJ1-5, is as follows: KAGVTQTPRYLIKTRGQQVTLSCSPISGHRSVSWYQQTPGQGLQFLFEYFSETQRNKGNFPGRFSGRQFSNSRSEMNVSTLELGDSALYLCASSLEDRNQPQHFGDGTRLSIL.

The rearrangement uses TRBV19 and TRBJ1-5; 8 bases match TRBD1. This CDR3 spans 16 amino acids. Trimming removed 5 bases from V and 1 base from J; junction bases left unmatched: 7. Germline-derived CDR1 and CDR2 are LNHDA and SQIVND (reference sequence). The DNA of the CDR3 is TGTGCCAGTAGTGATCAGGGGGCGCAGAGCAATCAGCCCCAGCATTTT. Amino acid sequence: CASSDQGAQSNQPQHF.

The chain couples TRBV4-3 to TRBJ2-7; 7 positions agree with TRBD2. This CDR3 is 15 amino acids long. Germline loops: CDR1 LGHNA, CDR2 YSLEER. Trimming cost V 1 base and J 0 bases; bases outside gene matches: 3. Here the CDR3 DNA reads TGCGCCAGCAGCCAAGTACTAGCGAACTCCTACGAGCAGTACTTC. This sequence encodes CASSQVLANSYEQYF.

The chain uses TRBV28 and TRBJ2-3; TRBD2 might be the D (6 bases). Germline CDR1 is MDHEN and CDR2 is SYDVKM. This CDR3 has 16 residues. V lost 6 bases to trimming and J lost 8 bases, with 24 bases between them. The CDR3 here is CASRETGTSSLGTQYF. In DNA, the CDR3 is TGTGCCAGCAGAGAGACCGGGACTTCATCCCTCGGTACGCAGTATTTT.

The chain is built from TRBV4-1 and TRBJ2-6; TRBD2 matches at 7 bases. The CDR3 sequence is 15 residues long. Trimming removed 2 bases from V and 4 bases from J; junction bases left unmatched: 2. Germline values: CDR1 MGHRA, CDR2 YSYEKL. The CDR3 region has the DNA TGCGCCAGCAGCCAACTAGCGGCCGGGGCCAACGTCCTGACTTTC. Translated, it gives CASSQLAAGANVLTF.

This chain joins TRBV5-1 and TRBJ1-1, with D possibly matching TRBD1 (6 bases). Germline-derived CDR1 and CDR2 are SGHRS and YFSETQ. The CDR3 covers 16 residues. The V gene lost 3 bases and the J gene lost 0 bases, with 15 bases spanning the gap. The CDR3, as DNA: TGCGCCAGCAGCTCCGGGCTGGGACAAGTGAACACTGAAGCTTTCTTT. It encodes CASSSGLGQVNTEAFF. Based on the CDR3 plus reference TRBV5-1 and TRBJ1-1, the full variable domain is KAGVTQTPRYLIKTRGQQVTLSCSPISGHRSVSWYQQTPGQGLQFLFEYFSETQRNKGNFPGRFSGRQFSNSRSEMNVSTLELGDSALYLCASSSGLGQVNTEAFFGQGTRLTVV.

The chain joins TRBV9 to TRBJ2-5; 7 bases line up with TRBD1. This CDR3 region has 16 residues. V trimming: 3 bases; J trimming: 4 bases; junction bases outside the gene matches: 12. Per the germline V gene, CDR1 is SGDLS and CDR2 is YYNGEE. DNA of the CDR3: TGTGCCAGCAGCGGAGACAGGGACGTGGGGTTAGAGACCCAGTACTTC. The encoded protein is CASSGDRDVGLETQYF.

CDR3 loop: CASSEDRGEAAFF. The CDR3 nucleotides read TGTGCCAGCAGCGAAGACAGGGGAGAAGCAGCTTTCTTT. V gene TRBV7-3 combines with J gene TRBJ1-1; 8 nucleotides align to TRBD1. Germline V gene lookup returns CDR1 SGHTA and CDR2 FQGTGA. The CDR3 totals 13 residues. After removal of 5 bases from V and 10 bases from J, the junction contained 9 bases not matched to a gene.

This chain uses TRBV5-1 with TRBJ2-2; possible D gene TRBD1, 6 bases. Trimming cost V 3 bases and J 1 base, with 10 bases left between them. Germline CDR1 and CDR2: SGHRS and YFSETQ. The CDR3 has 15 amino acids. The CDR3 bases are TGCGCCAGCAGCTCGGCGACAGGGAACACCGGGGAGCTGTTTTTT. This encodes CASSSATGNTGELFF.

This clone is a singleton in its sample. This chain links TRBV14 with TRBJ2-1; weak D call: TRBD2 (5 bases). V lost 4 bases and J 5 bases, leaving 9 bases between the germline ends. This CDR3 contains 13 residues. Per germline, CDR1 SGHDN and CDR2 FVKESK. Here the CDR3 DNA reads TGTGCCAGCAGCCCCTTGGGAGACAATGAGCAGTTCTTC. It translates to CASSPLGDNEQFF.